This TCR beta chain comes out of a study of early T cells in non-severe SARS-CoV-2 infection. The CDR3 covers 11 residues. With 0 bases removed from V and 8 bases from J, the gap between germline ends came to 5 bases. In germline, CDR1 is GTSNPN, CDR2 SVGIG (reference sequence). The TCR library protocol was used to attach unique molecular identifiers. These identifiers were attached to individual cDNA molecules. MiXCR, run by TCRdb on the 5' RACE reads, gives a single entry per CDR3 protein. This sample has roughly 62,000 distinct CDR3 sequences, with approximately 8% found just once. The specimen sequenced was whole blood. The sequence derives from an adult who was a healthcare worker with PCR-confirmed SARS-CoV-2 infection or an uninfected control (not recorded which). The chain uses TRBV30 and TRBJ2-1; D ambiguous. The CDR3 loop is CAWSVSDEQFF. The CDR3 region has the DNA TGTGCCTGGAGTGTAAGTGATGAGCAGTTCTTC. The entire variable domain, with the rest obtained from reference TRBV30 and TRBJ2-1, is as follows: SQTIHQWPATLVQPVGSPLSLECTVEGTSNPNLYWYRQAAGRGLQLLFYSVGIGQISSEVPQNLSASRPQDRQFILSSKKLLLSDSGFYLCAWSVSDEQFFGPGTRLTVL.